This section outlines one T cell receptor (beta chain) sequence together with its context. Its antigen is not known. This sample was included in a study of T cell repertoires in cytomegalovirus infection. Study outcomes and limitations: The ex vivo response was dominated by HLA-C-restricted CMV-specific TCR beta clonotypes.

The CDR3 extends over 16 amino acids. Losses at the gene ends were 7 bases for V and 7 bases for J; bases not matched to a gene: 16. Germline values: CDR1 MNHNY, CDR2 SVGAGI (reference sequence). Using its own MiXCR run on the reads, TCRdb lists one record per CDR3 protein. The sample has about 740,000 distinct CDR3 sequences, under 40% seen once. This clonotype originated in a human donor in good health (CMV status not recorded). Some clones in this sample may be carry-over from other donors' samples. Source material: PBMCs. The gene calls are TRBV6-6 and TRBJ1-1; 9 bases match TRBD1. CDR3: CASTRLADRGGHEAFF. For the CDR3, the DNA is TGTGCCAGCACCCGTCTCGCGGACAGGGGAGGCCATGAAGCTTTCTTT.